This T cell receptor beta chain was observed in a study of PD-1 blockade in classical Hodgkin lymphoma. CDR1 PRHDT and CDR2 FYEKMQ come from the germline V gene (reference sequence). J gave up 4 bases and V 5 bases, and 7 bases lay outside the gene matches. The CDR3 has 14 amino acids. Data came from immunoSEQ multiplex PCR; TCRdb stores just in-frame clones and leaves some out. The sample records 25,000 or so clones, over 75% being singletons. Time point here: cycle 4 day 1 (C4D1), after 5 to 7 weeks of nivolumab. No patient escaped relapse after autologous stem cell transplantation, and brentuximab vedotin exposure varied.

The chain combines TRBV13 with TRBJ2-7, with 8 nucleotides matching TRBD1. The sample here was peripheral blood mononuclear cells (PBMCs), taken before the fourth cycle of nivolumab. This sequence was found in a human donor with classical Hodgkin lymphoma. This CDR3 reads CASSPPDRAYEQYF. The DNA of the CDR3 is TGTGCCAGCAGCCCCCCGGACAGGGCGTACGAGCAGTACTTC.